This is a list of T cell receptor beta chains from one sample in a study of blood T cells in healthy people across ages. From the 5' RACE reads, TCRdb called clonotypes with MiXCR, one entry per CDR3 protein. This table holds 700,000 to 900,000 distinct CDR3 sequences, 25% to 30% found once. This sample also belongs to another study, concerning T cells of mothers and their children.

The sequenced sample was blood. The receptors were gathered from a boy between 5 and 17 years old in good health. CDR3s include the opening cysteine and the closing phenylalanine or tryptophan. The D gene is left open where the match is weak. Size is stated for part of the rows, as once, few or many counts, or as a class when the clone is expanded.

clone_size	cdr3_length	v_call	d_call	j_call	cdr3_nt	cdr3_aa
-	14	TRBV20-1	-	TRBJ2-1	TGCAGTGCTCCCGGTAGCGGCCACTACAATGAGCAGTTCTTC	CSAPGSGHYNEQFF
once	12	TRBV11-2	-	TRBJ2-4	TGTGCCAGCAGCTTTGCTCTAGAGATGCAGTACTTC	CASSFALEMQYF
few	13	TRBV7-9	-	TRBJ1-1	TGTGCCAGCAGCCAAGGATTGGGCACTGAAGCTTTCTTT	CASSQGLGTEAFF
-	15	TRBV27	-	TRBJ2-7	TGTGCCAGCAGGGGGTTTTGGACGGACTCCTACGAGCAGTACTTC	CASRGFWTDSYEQYF
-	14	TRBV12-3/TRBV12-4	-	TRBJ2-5	TGTGCCAGCAGTGGACCGGGAACGGGGGAGACCCAGTACTTC	CASSGPGTGETQYF
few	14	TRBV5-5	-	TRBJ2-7	TGTGCCAGCAGCTTGCTCCCCAGGGGAAACGAGCAGTACTTC	CASSLLPRGNEQYF
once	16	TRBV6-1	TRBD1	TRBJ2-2	TGTGCCAGCAGCGCCGGGACAGGGGGATGGACCGGGGAGCTGTTTTTT	CASSAGTGGWTGELFF
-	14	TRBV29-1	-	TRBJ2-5	TGCAGCGTTGTGGAGGGGGCCGCCCAAGAGACCCAGTACTTC	CSVVEGAAQETQYF
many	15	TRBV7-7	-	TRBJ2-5	TGTGCCAGCACCCCACTGGGGGGGCCGAAAGAGACCCAGTACTTC	CASTPLGGPKETQYF
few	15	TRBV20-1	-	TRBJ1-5	TGCAGTGCTAGAAAAATTGAGGCAGGGCCTCAGCCCCAGCATTTT	CSARKIEAGPQPQHF
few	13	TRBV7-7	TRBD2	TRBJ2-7	TGTGCTAGCAGCCCCGGGGGAGGGGACGAGCAGTACTTC	CASSPGGGDEQYF
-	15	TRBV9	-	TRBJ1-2	TGTGCCAGCAGCGTAGGACGGTCGACTAACTATGGCTACACCTTC	CASSVGRSTNYGYTF
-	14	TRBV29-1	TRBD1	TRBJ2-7	TGCAGCGTTCAAGGGGGACAGGGGGCCGACGAGCAGTACTTC	CSVQGGQGADEQYF
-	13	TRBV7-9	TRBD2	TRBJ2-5	TGTGCCAGCAGCCCTGGACTAGCGGTCTCCCAGTACTTC	CASSPGLAVSQYF
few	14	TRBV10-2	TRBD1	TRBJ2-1	TGCGCCAGCAGTGGACCCGGGACAGGGTACCAGCAGTTCTTC	CASSGPGTGYQQFF
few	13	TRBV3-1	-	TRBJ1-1	TGTGCCAGCAGCGCTACACGGGGCTCTGAAGCTTTCTTT	CASSATRGSEAFF
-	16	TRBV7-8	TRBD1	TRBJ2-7	TGTGCCAGCAGCTTACTCGACAGGGTCCCCGACTACGAGCAGTACTTC	CASSLLDRVPDYEQYF
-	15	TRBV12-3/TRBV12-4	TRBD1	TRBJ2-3	TGTGCCAGCACCCATAACCAGGGGGCGGCAGATACGCAGTATTTT	CASTHNQGAADTQYF
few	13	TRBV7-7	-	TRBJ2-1	TGTGCCAGCAGCGTAGACAGAGACAATGAGCAGTTCTTC	CASSVDRDNEQFF
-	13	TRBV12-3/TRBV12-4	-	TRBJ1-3	TGTGCCACCGCGCCTTCCTCTGGAAACACCATATATTTT	CATAPSSGNTIYF
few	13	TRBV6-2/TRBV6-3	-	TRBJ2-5	TGTGCCAGCAGTTATGGGTGGACGGAGACCCAGTACTTC	CASSYGWTETQYF
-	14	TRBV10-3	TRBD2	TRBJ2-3	TGTGCCATCAGTTCACTAGCGGGGGCAGATACGCAGTATTTT	CAISSLAGADTQYF
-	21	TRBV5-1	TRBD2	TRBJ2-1	TGCGCCAGCAGCATACTAGCTGGGACTAGCGGGAGCCGTTCGTCGGGCAATGAGCAGTTCTTC	CASSILAGTSGSRSSGNEQFF
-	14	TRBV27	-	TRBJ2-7	TGTGCCAGCAGTTTACGAGGAGGGCGCGACGAGCAGTACTTC	CASSLRGGRDEQYF
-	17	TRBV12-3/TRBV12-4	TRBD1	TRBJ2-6	TGTGCCAGCAACTCGGGACAGGGGGCGCCTGGGGCCAACGTCCTGGCTTTC	CASNSGQGAPGANVLAF
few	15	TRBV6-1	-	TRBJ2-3	TGTGCCAGCAGCGTCGGGGGCACTAGCACAGATACGCAGTATTTT	CASSVGGTSTDTQYF
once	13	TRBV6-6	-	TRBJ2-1	TGTGCCAGCAGTTACCGGTCTTCGGATGAGCAGTTCTTC	CASSYRSSDEQFF
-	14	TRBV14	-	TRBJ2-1	TGTGCCAGCAGCCGACAGCTTGCCTGCAATGAGCAGTTCTTC	CASSRQLACNEQFF
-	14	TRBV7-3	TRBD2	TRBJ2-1	TGTGCCAGCAGCCTTAGCGGGGGGGCCCGTGAGCAGTTCTTC	CASSLSGGAREQFF
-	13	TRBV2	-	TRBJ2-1	TGTGCCAGCAGGGACGCGGGCTACAATGAGCAGTTCTTC	CASRDAGYNEQFF
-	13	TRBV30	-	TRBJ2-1	TGTGCCTGGAGTAGGGCCCACTACAATGAGCAGTTCTTC	CAWSRAHYNEQFF